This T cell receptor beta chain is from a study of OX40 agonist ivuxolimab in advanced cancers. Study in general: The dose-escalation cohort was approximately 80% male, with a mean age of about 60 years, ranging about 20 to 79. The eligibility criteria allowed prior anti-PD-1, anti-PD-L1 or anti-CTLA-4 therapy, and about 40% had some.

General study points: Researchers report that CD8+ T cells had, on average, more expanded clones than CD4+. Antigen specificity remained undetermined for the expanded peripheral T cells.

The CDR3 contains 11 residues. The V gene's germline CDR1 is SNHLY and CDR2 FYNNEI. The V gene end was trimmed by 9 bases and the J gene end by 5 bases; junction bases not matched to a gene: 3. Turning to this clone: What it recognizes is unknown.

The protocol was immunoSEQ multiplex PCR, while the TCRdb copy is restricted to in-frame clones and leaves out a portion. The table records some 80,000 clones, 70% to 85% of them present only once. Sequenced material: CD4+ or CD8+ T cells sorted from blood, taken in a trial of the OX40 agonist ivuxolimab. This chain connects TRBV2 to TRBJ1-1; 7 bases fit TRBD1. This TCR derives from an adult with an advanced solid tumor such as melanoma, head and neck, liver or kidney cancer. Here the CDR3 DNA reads TGTGCCAGTCCACAGGGGACTGAAGCTTTCTTT. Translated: CASPQGTEAFF.